Presented here are 21 T cell receptor beta chains from one specimen sequenced in a study of somatic mutations in cytotoxic T cells in rheumatoid arthritis. TCRdb's copy holds only in-frame clones and misses some; the assay was immunoSEQ multiplex PCR. The sample has more than 15,000 clones, over 70% seen once. Sequenced sample: CD8+ T cells sorted from blood. The source is a man between 60 and 75 years old in good health.

The chain employs TRBV7-9 and TRBJ2-4; 10 bases agree with TRBD1. CDR3 length: 18 residues. Trimming at V came to 4 bases and at J to 1 base, leaving 10 bases not matched to a gene. Germline-derived CDR1 and CDR2 are SEHNR and FQNEAQ (reference sequence). The CDR3 DNA follows: TGTGCCAGCAGCTCCTCCGGGACAGGGGCGGCGGCCAAAAACATTCAGTACTTC. This codes for CASSSSGTGAAAKNIQYF. Looking up the rest from reference TRBV7-9 and TRBJ2-4 gives the full variable domain: DTGVSQNPRHKITKRGQNVTFRCDPISEHNRLYWYRQTLGQGPEFLTYFQNEAQLEKSRLLSDRFSAERPKGSFSTLEIQRTEQGDSAMYLCASSSSGTGAAAKNIQYFGAGTRLSVL.

The count of this clone is one. The rearrangement joins TRBV21-1 to TRBJ2-5; no check of the table's D call, TRBD2, against the DNA was made. TRBV21-1 is tagged as a pseudogene. This CDR3 is built from 17 residues. The CDR3 spells CASSNRFEAGREETQYF. CDR3 nucleotide sequence: TGTGCCAGCAGCAACCGATTTGAGGCGGGGAGGGAAGAGACCCAGTACTTC.

This chain links TRBV9 with TRBJ2-1, with 14 bases lining up with TRBD2. The CDR3 extends over 17 amino acids. In germline, CDR1 is SGDLS, CDR2 YYNGEE. V dropped 0 bases and J dropped 4; count of bases not matched to a gene: 3. As DNA, the CDR3 is TGTGCCAGCAGCGTAGGGACTAGCGGGGGGCCGTACAATGAGCAGTTCTTC. This translates into CASSVGTSGGPYNEQFF.

The chain links TRBV27 to TRBJ1-2; 8 bases line up with TRBD1. The germline V gene has CDR1 MNHEY and CDR2 SMNVEV (reference sequence). CDR3 size: 15 residues. The V gene end was trimmed by 6 bases and the J gene end by 4 bases; junction bases not matched to a gene: 10. CDR3 nucleotide sequence: TGTGCCAGCAGCCGCACCCAGGGGGCGATCTATGGCTACACCTTC. This sequence encodes CASSRTQGAIYGYTF.

The rearrangement joins TRBV27 to TRBJ2-5, with TRBD1 matching 10 bases. The CDR3 covers 15 residues. The germline V gene encodes CDR1 MNHEY and CDR2 SMNVEV (reference sequence). After removal of 6 bases from V and 1 base from J, the junction contained 5 bases not matched to a gene. The CDR3 bases are TGTGCCAGCAGCCCGGGACAGGGGATCCAAGAGACCCAGTACTTC. This gives the protein CASSPGQGIQETQYF.

The chain couples TRBV2 to TRBJ2-1; 11 bases line up with TRBD2. The CDR3 sequence is 15 residues long. Trimming at V came to 6 bases and at J to 4 bases, leaving 5 bases not matched to a gene. Germline loops: CDR1 SNHLY, CDR2 FYNNEI. CDR3 sequence: CASRLLAGGYNEQFF. The CDR3 DNA follows: TGTGCCAGCAGACTTCTAGCGGGGGGATACAATGAGCAGTTCTTC.

The chain employs TRBV10-2 and TRBJ1-2, with 9 bases aligning to TRBD1. Germline V gene lookup returns CDR1 WSHSY and CDR2 SAAADI. The CDR3 spans 14 residues. V lost 4 bases and J lost 3; bases outside the gene matches: 3. The DNA of the CDR3 is TGCGCCAGCAGTGCAGGACAGGGGTACTATGGCTACACCTTC. This sequence encodes CASSAGQGYYGYTF.

Concerning this clone: One end of the junction does not line up with germline, which may come from a read error. The gene calls are TRBV7-9 and TRBJ2-3; TRBD2 matches 12 bases. The germline V gene has CDR1 SEHNR and CDR2 FQNEAQ (reference sequence). The CDR3 totals 16 residues. For the CDR3, the DNA is TGTGCCAGCAGTTTAGGACTAGCGGGGAACACAGATACGCAGTATTTT. Residues: CASSLGLAGNTDTQYF. The full variable domain, with the rest looked up from reference TRBV7-9 and TRBJ2-3, is DTGVSQNPRHKITKRGQNVTFRCDPISEHNRLYWYRQTLGQGPEFLTYFQNEAQLEKSRLLSDRFSAERPKGSFSTLEIQRTEQGDSAMYLCASSLGLAGNTDTQYFGPGTRLTVL.

The genes are TRBV6-5 and TRBJ1-5; D possibly corresponds to TRBD1 (5 bases). Deletions cut 8 bases from V and 2 bases from J, with 16 bases between. The CDR3 contains 15 residues. Per the germline V gene, CDR1 is MNHEY and CDR2 is SVGAGI. CDR3 amino acids: CASGISGLGNQPQHF. CDR3 in DNA: TGTGCCAGCGGAATCTCAGGGTTGGGCAATCAGCCCCAGCATTTT.

Regarding this clone: The junction differs from germline at one of its ends, possibly a read error. The V gene is TRBV9, the J gene TRBJ2-1; D not resolved. Looked up from germline, CDR1 is SGDLS and CDR2 is YYNGEE. The CDR3 covers 12 residues. The CDR3 DNA reads TGTGCCGGCAGCGTAAATTCGGGTGAGCAGTTCTTC. It specifies CAGSVNSGEQFF.

V and J are TRBV19 and TRBJ2-5, with D possibly TRBD2 on 5 matching bases. The CDR3 consists of 12 residues. Between the trimmed V and J ends, which lost 3 bases and 3 bases, there was a span of 5 bases. CDR1 LNHDA and CDR2 SQIVND come from the germline V gene (reference sequence). The CDR3 nucleotides are TGTGCCAGTAGTATGGAGGAAGAGACCCAGTACTTC. It specifies CASSMEEETQYF.

The chain is built from TRBV6-1 and TRBJ2-7; 7 bases map to TRBD1. This CDR3 region has 14 residues. The germline CDR1 and CDR2 sequences are MNHNS and SASEGT. The junction had 9 bases not matched to a gene; V was cut back by 8 bases and J by 2 bases. CDR3 coding DNA: TGTGCCAGCGAGGGGTACAGGGGAGCCTACGAGCAGTACTTC. Amino acid sequence: CASEGYRGAYEQYF.

The CDR3 coding sequence is TGTGCCAGCAGCTTAGGAGGGACAGCTTATAATTCACCCCTCCACTTT. It encodes CASSLGGTAYNSPLHF. This chain links TRBV5-7 with TRBJ1-6; 7 bases agree with TRBD1. TRBV5-7 is marked as an open reading frame, function uncertain. The V and J ends lost 2 bases and 4 bases, in that order; junction bases with no gene match: 6. This CDR3 is 16 amino acids long.

The CDR3 reads CAWSSMYRGSYEQYF. CDR3 nucleotide sequence: TGTGCCTGGAGTTCTATGTATCGGGGGTCCTACGAGCAGTACTTC. The J gene is TRBJ2-7, the V gene TRBV30, with D perhaps TRBD2 (6 bases). V was trimmed by 2 bases and J by 1 base, leaving 15 bases between them. Germline V gene lookup returns CDR1 GTSNPN and CDR2 SVGIG (reference sequence). The length of the CDR3 is 15 residues.

The chain uses TRBV28 and TRBJ2-1; 12 positions agree with TRBD2. The germline gives CDR1 MDHEN, CDR2 SYDVKM. CDR3 length: 17 amino acids. With 2 bases clipped from V and 5 bases from J, the junction kept 7 bases outside the gene matches. The CDR3 nucleotides are TGTGCCAGCAGTTTAACTCCGGGACTAGCGGGTAACAATGAGCAGTTCTTC. As protein: CASSLTPGLAGNNEQFF.

This clone has just a few counts. The chain links TRBV4-1 to TRBJ1-5; a weak D match, TRBD1 (6 bases). V was pared by 3 bases and J by 7 bases, with 16 bases between. The CDR3 is 15 amino acids. Germline CDR1 reads MGHRA; CDR2 reads YSYEKL. CDR3: CASSHDTGLRQPQHF. CDR3 DNA: TGCGCCAGCAGCCATGATACAGGGTTAAGGCAGCCCCAGCATTTT.

A remark on this clone: The sample holds other DNA sequences that translate to the same CDR3. The chain combines TRBV19 with TRBJ2-7; D is undetermined. Trimming removed 5 bases at V and 2 bases at J, with 4 bases between. From germline, CDR1 is LNHDA and CDR2 SQIVND (reference sequence). This CDR3 contains 11 residues. The CDR3 sequence: CASSSTYEQYF. The CDR3 DNA sequence: TGTGCCAGTAGTTCAACCTACGAGCAGTACTTC.

The CDR3: CATSRDRGQAHRRQFF. CDR3 in DNA: TGTGCCACCAGCAGAGATCGGGGACAGGCCCATCGTAGGCAGTTCTTC. This chain uses TRBV15 with TRBJ2-1, with TRBD1 matching 8 bases. Losses at the gene ends were 0 bases for V and 12 bases for J; bases not matched to a gene: 13. This CDR3 comprises 16 residues. The germline V gene has CDR1 LNHNV and CDR2 YYDKDF (reference sequence).

The V and J genes are TRBV5-6 and TRBJ2-7, with a possible D match to TRBD2 (5 bases). Trimming shortened V by 2 bases and J by 5 bases, and 17 bases separated the two germline ends. The CDR3 consists of 15 residues. Germline V lookup: CDR1 SGHDT, CDR2 YYEEEE. The CDR3 here is CASSFGLPTSHEQYF. The CDR3 region has the DNA TGTGCCAGCAGCTTCGGACTCCCAACCTCTCACGAGCAGTACTTC.

The chain joins TRBV29-1 to TRBJ2-1; D is undetermined. Trimming stripped 1 base from V and 0 bases from J, with 10 bases between. The CDR3 spans 15 residues. CDR1 is SQVTM and CDR2 is ANQGSEA in the germline V gene. As DNA, the CDR3 is TGCAGCGTTGAAGGCCCCGGTCCCTCCTACAATGAGCAGTTCTTC. It is translated as CSVEGPGPSYNEQFF.

The genes are TRBV9 and TRBJ2-5; maybe TRBD2 (5 bases). Germline CDR1 SGDLS, CDR2 YYNGEE. This CDR3 contains 14 residues. V was pared by 0 bases and J by 5 bases, with 11 bases between. The CDR3 sequence is CASSVVGGGETQYF. The DNA of the CDR3 is TGTGCCAGCAGCGTAGTTGGTGGCGGGGAGACCCAGTACTTC.